The source of this TCR beta chain is a study of naive and memory T cell subsets. Study results and caveats: Expression changes during T cell differentiation may affect RNA-based TCR counts. There was no ground truth to check naive and memory subset results. TCR abundance followed a power law differing between naive and memory subsets. Naive repertoires, especially CD8, held a few larger clonotypes, possibly memory cells re-expressing CD45RA.

Both TRBC1 and TRBC2 were covered by a beta constant-region primer of two equimolar oligonucleotides. The ligated cDNA underwent four PCR rounds using SP2 and nested alpha and beta constant-region primers. The cDNA 3' end received a ligated single-stranded oligonucleotide carrying the SP2 primer and a 12-nucleotide UMI. TCRdb called the UMI-ligation and nested PCR reads again in MiXCR, with one record for every CDR3 protein. The data show 150,000 or so distinct CDR3 sequences, with over 20% seen just once and approximately 0.1% held by the top ten. In germline, CDR1 is SGDLS, CDR2 YYNGEE. The CDR3 has 15 residues. The V end was cut by 0 bases, the J end by 3 bases, with 13 bases between. A note on this clonotype: The target antigen is unknown.

The sequencing input was naive CD4+ T cells from blood. The chain links TRBV9 to TRBJ2-7; D remains unclear. The TCR sequence derives from a human donor in good health. CDR3 in DNA: TGTGCCAGCAGCGTAGCTTTCCCGGGCAACTACGAGCAGTACTTC. Translating gives CASSVAFPGNYEQYF.